The 21 T cell receptor beta chains given below trace back to one sample, sequenced in a study of blood T cell repertoires in COVID-19. Clones were sequenced by immunoSEQ multiplex PCR, and TCRdb holds only the in-frame ones, with some missing. The profile shows 140,000 to 150,000 clones, about nine tenths of them singletons. The sequencing input was peripheral blood. These receptors all come from an elderly man with acute or convalescent COVID-19.

This chain uses TRBV27 with TRBJ2-1; tentatively, D is TRBD2 (6 bases). The CDR3 covers 14 residues. Trimming shortened V by 2 bases and J by 6 bases, and 11 bases separated the two germline ends. CDR1 is MNHEY and CDR2 is SMNVEV in the germline V gene (reference sequence). CDR3 DNA sequence: TGTGCCAGCAGTTTAGACGCGGGAACCAATGAGCAGTTCTTC. Translated: CASSLDAGTNEQFF.

The chain employs TRBV18 and TRBJ2-7; 10 bases agree with TRBD1. The V gene's germline CDR1 is KGHSH and CDR2 LQKENI. J lost 3 bases, V lost 3 bases, and 2 bases had no gene match. This CDR3 contains 14 residues. CDR3 protein: CASSPGTGDYEQYF. The DNA for the CDR3 is TGTGCCAGCTCACCCGGGACAGGGGACTACGAGCAGTACTTC.

The chain recombines TRBV19 with TRBJ2-5; tentatively, D is TRBD1 (6 bases). The CDR3 extends over 14 amino acids. Germline CDR1 reads LNHDA; CDR2 reads SQIVND (reference sequence). Trimming took 4 bases from V and 4 from J, leaving 13 bases between them. The CDR3, as DNA: TGTGCCAGTAGTAAACTAACAGGGTCAGAGACCCAGTACTTC. Translating gives CASSKLTGSETQYF.

This chain joins TRBV6-6 and TRBJ1-5; 8 bases match TRBD1. V lost 10 bases and J lost 5; bases outside the gene matches: 10. Germline lookup yields CDR1 MNHNY and CDR2 SVGAGI (reference sequence). The CDR3 totals 14 residues. CDR3 in DNA: TGTGCCATAACGACAGGGGCAGGTGATCAGCCCCAGCATTTT. Its translation: CAITTGAGDQPQHF.

CDR3 in DNA: TGTGCCAGCAGTTCCCTTGGGGCAGGACCCGGGGAGCAGTACTTC. Protein sequence: CASSSLGAGPGEQYF. V usage is TRBV28 and J usage is TRBJ2-7; maybe TRBD1 (5 bases). The CDR3 has 15 residues. V was shortened by 4 bases and J by 7 bases, with 20 bases between the two germline ends. Germline CDR1 MDHEN, CDR2 SYDVKM.

V usage is TRBV5-4 and J usage is TRBJ1-3, with a tentative D call TRBD1 (6 bases). Trimming took off 2 bases at V and 2 bases at J, with 14 bases between the two ends. Germline values: CDR1 SGHNT, CDR2 YYREEE (reference sequence). CDR3 length equals 16 residues. CDR3: CASSFHKQGPGNTIYF. As DNA, the CDR3 is TGTGCCAGCAGCTTCCACAAACAGGGCCCTGGAAACACCATATATTTT.

V and J are TRBV5-1 and TRBJ2-1, with 8 nucleotides matching TRBD1. CDR1 SGHRS and CDR2 YFSETQ come from the germline V gene. V trimming: 6 bases; J trimming: 1 base; junction bases outside the gene matches: 6. The CDR3 is 15 amino acids. This chain's CDR3 is CASKRTGWSYNEQFF. The CDR3 coding sequence is TGCGCCAGCAAGCGGACAGGGTGGTCCTACAATGAGCAGTTCTTC.

V and J are TRBV3-1 (or the pseudogene TRBV3-2) and TRBJ1-2; D possibly corresponds to TRBD1 (5 bases). Trimming cost V 5 bases and J 1 base, with 5 bases left between them. The CDR3 is made up of 12 amino acids. CDR1 is LGHDT, CDR2 YNNKEL, per germline (reference sequence). The CDR3 reads CASSRGNYGYTF. In DNA form, the CDR3 reads TGTGCCAGCAGCAGGGGTAACTATGGCTACACCTTC.

The gene calls are TRBV2 and TRBJ2-7, with 8 nucleotides matching TRBD1. Germline V lookup: CDR1 SNHLY, CDR2 FYNNEI. V shed 9 bases, J shed 3 bases, and the junction held 4 bases outside the gene matches. CDR3 length: 12 residues. CDR3 region: CASGQGIYEQYF. CDR3 DNA sequence: TGTGCCAGTGGACAGGGCATCTACGAGCAGTACTTC.

CDR3 sequence: CASSEGAVGYGYTF. The DNA of the CDR3 is TGCGCCAGCAGCGAGGGGGCTGTGGGCTATGGCTACACCTTC. J is TRBJ1-2 and V is TRBV4-1; 7 positions agree with TRBD1. The CDR3 consists of 14 residues. CDR1 MGHRA and CDR2 YSYEKL come from the germline V gene. Unmatched junction bases numbered 7, after V lost 5 bases and J lost 4 bases.

DNA of the CDR3: TGTGCCAGCAGACAGGGACTAGCGGGAGGGCCAGGCAATGAGCAGTTCTTC. It specifies CASRQGLAGGPGNEQFF. V is TRBV11-2 and J is TRBJ2-1; 16 bases align to TRBD2. This CDR3 has 17 residues. CDR1 is SGHAT and CDR2 is FQNNGV in the germline V gene. J was trimmed by 6 bases and V by 6 bases; bases with no gene match: 8.

V gene TRBV5-1 combines with J gene TRBJ1-1; perhaps TRBD1 as D (5 bases). The V gene lost 4 bases and the J gene lost 7 bases, with 14 bases spanning the gap. Germline V lookup: CDR1 SGHRS, CDR2 YFSETQ. CDR3 length: 13 residues. The CDR3 here is CASSQPGQGEAFF. The CDR3 DNA follows: TGCGCCAGCAGCCAACCGGGTCAGGGTGAAGCTTTCTTT.

The chain carries TRBV2 and TRBJ1-6, with D hard to call. Between the trimmed V and J ends, which lost 5 bases and 6 bases, there was a span of 5 bases. There are 12 residues in the CDR3. Germline-derived CDR1 and CDR2 are SNHLY and FYNNEI. CDR3 in amino acids: CASSRGNSPLHF. The CDR3 coding sequence is TGTGCCAGCAGTCGGGGTAATTCACCCCTCCACTTT.

The chain joins TRBV6-1 to TRBJ1-5; 8 bases agree with TRBD1. There are 16 residues in the CDR3. Germline V gene lookup returns CDR1 MNHNS and CDR2 SASEGT. V lost 2 bases to trimming and J lost 5 bases; unmatched junction nucleotides: 8. The CDR3: CASSESDRGYDQPQHF. CDR3 DNA sequence: TGTGCCAGCAGTGAATCAGACAGGGGATATGATCAGCCCCAGCATTTT.

The gene calls are TRBV19 and TRBJ1-5; TRBD1 matches 9 bases. V shed 9 bases and J 6 bases; nucleotides not matched to a gene: 9. The CDR3 has 14 residues. Germline-derived CDR1 and CDR2 are LNHDA and SQIVND (reference sequence). Written as DNA, the CDR3 is TGTGCCAGCCAACAGGGGGCACTGGTTCAGCCCCAGCATTTT. It is translated as CASQQGALVQPQHF.

The chain has TRBV7-9 and TRBJ2-3; D might be TRBD2 (6 bases). V lost 2 bases and J lost 0, with 18 bases in between. Germline V gene sequence: CDR1 SEHNR, CDR2 FQNEAQ (reference sequence). CDR3 length: 18 residues. The CDR3 region has the DNA TGTGCCAGCAGCTTAAGTGGTATGGGACTCTTCAGCACAGATACGCAGTATTTT. This translates into CASSLSGMGLFSTDTQYF.

The rearrangement uses TRBV14 and TRBJ1-6, with a weak D call TRBD1 (5 bases). Germline V gene sequence: CDR1 SGHDN, CDR2 FVKESK. This CDR3 contains 14 residues. Trimming removed 0 bases from V and 7 bases from J, with 7 bases in between. The CDR3 reads CASSQEHRNSPLHF. The CDR3 DNA sequence: TGTGCCAGCAGCCAAGAGCACAGGAATTCACCCCTCCACTTT.

A single count supports this clone. Other nucleotide sequences from this sample produce the same CDR3. The V call is TRBV7-9, the J call TRBJ2-1, with D possibly being TRBD1 (5 bases). Germline V gene lookup returns CDR1 SEHNR and CDR2 FQNEAQ (reference sequence). Trimming removed 3 bases at V and 6 bases at J, with 9 bases between. The CDR3 has 13 residues. Here the CDR3 reads CASSLNRGNEQFF. The CDR3 bases are TGTGCCAGCAGCTTGAATAGGGGCAATGAGCAGTTCTTC.

This chain uses TRBV5-5 with TRBJ1-6; D uncertain. V lost 5 bases, J lost 1 base, and 13 bases lay in between. The CDR3 length is 16 residues. In germline, CDR1 is SGHKS, CDR2 YYEKEE (reference sequence). CDR3 amino acids: CASRNREPSYNSPLHF. The CDR3 DNA sequence: TGTGCCAGCAGAAATAGAGAGCCTTCCTATAATTCACCCCTCCACTTT.

This chain links TRBV28 with TRBJ2-5; 9 bases map to TRBD2. Germline CDR1 and CDR2: MDHEN and SYDVKM. V shed 6 bases and J 4 bases; nucleotides not matched to a gene: 12. CDR3 size: 16 residues. The CDR3: CASSENSGGGGETQYF. The CDR3 region has the DNA TGTGCCAGCAGCGAAAATAGCGGGGGAGGCGGAGAGACCCAGTACTTC.

CDR3 amino acids: CASTPGAVGTQYF. The CDR3 nucleotides read TGTGCCAGCACCCCGGGAGCGGTAGGTACGCAGTATTTT. The chain links TRBV2 to TRBJ2-3, with D maybe TRBD2 (6 bases). Germline values: CDR1 SNHLY, CDR2 FYNNEI. The CDR3 spans 13 residues. V was trimmed by 7 bases and J by 8 bases, leaving 16 bases between them.